This T cell receptor beta chain was profiled in a study of T cell changes during pregnancy in multiple sclerosis. The germline gives CDR1 SGDLS, CDR2 YYNGEE. V lost 4 bases to trimming and J lost 7 bases; unmatched junction nucleotides: 4. This CDR3 is built from 13 residues. Only in-frame clones appear in the TCRdb table, and some are missing; sequencing was by immunoSEQ multiplex PCR. Of tens of thousands of clones listed, more than 90% are singletons. V usage is TRBV9 and J usage is TRBJ2-2; 7 bases agree with TRBD2. The TCR comes from a female donor in good health, enrolled as a control in a pregnancy study. Sequencing was performed on peripheral blood, taken after pregnancy. The CDR3 region is CASSMGGYGELFF. The DNA of the CDR3 is TGTGCCAGCAGCATGGGAGGGTACGGGGAGCTGTTTTTT.